These 12 T cell receptor beta chains came from one sample sequenced in a study of blood T cell repertoires in COVID-19. Some clones are missing from TCRdb's copy, which holds only in-frame ones; the method was immunoSEQ multiplex PCR. Of about 70,000 clones in the sample, more than 60% were seen once. Sequenced sample: peripheral blood. These receptors were taken from a human donor in a cohort sampled during active COVID-19.

The chain is built from TRBV29-1 and TRBJ1-1, with 9 nucleotides matching TRBD1. The V gene end was trimmed by 4 bases and the J gene end by 0 bases; junction bases not matched to a gene: 0. There are 13 residues in the CDR3. Per germline, CDR1 SQVTM and CDR2 ANQGSEA. In DNA form, the CDR3 reads TGCAGCGTTGGGACAGGGGTGAACACTGAAGCTTTCTTT. This codes for CSVGTGVNTEAFF.

V gene TRBV4-3 combines with J gene TRBJ1-5; D might be TRBD1 (6 bases). Per germline, CDR1 LGHNA and CDR2 YSLEER. The CDR3 spans 15 residues. V lost 0 bases and J 3 bases, leaving 9 bases between the germline ends. CDR3 residues: CASSQETGDNQPQHF. DNA for the CDR3: TGCGCCAGCAGCCAAGAGACAGGAGACAATCAGCCCCAGCATTTT.

The genes are TRBV6-5 and TRBJ2-2, with 14 bases fitting TRBD2. The CDR3 totals 15 residues. From germline, CDR1 is MNHEY and CDR2 SVGAGI. J gave up 11 bases and V 6 bases, and 8 bases lay outside the gene matches. DNA of the CDR3: TGTGCCAGCAGGCAACCGGGACTAGCGGGGGCCGAGCTGTTTTTT. It translates to CASRQPGLAGAELFF.

The chain links TRBV3-1 (or the pseudogene TRBV3-2) to TRBJ1-2; TRBD1 aligns across 12 bases. The CDR3 contains 18 residues. Germline lookup yields CDR1 LGHDT and CDR2 YNNKEL (reference sequence). Trimming removed 1 base from V and 8 bases from J; junction bases left unmatched: 14. The CDR3 sequence: CASSQAGQGAPRTGGYTF. The CDR3 bases are TGTGCCAGCAGCCAAGCGGGACAGGGGGCCCCCCGTACTGGAGGCTACACCTTC.

The CDR3 loop is CASSTGTGSGQANVLTF. CDR3 bases: TGTGCCAGTAGCACCGGGACAGGGTCGGGTCAAGCCAACGTCCTGACTTTC. The chain uses TRBV19 and TRBJ2-6; 9 nucleotides align to TRBD1. Germline V CDR1 and CDR2: LNHDA, SQIVND (reference sequence). The CDR3 totals 17 residues. After removal of 6 bases from V and 7 bases from J, the junction contained 13 bases not matched to a gene. Supplemented by reference TRBV19 and TRBJ2-6, the full variable domain reads DGGITQSPKYLFRKEGQNVTLSCEQNLNHDAMYWYRQDPGQGLRLIYYSQIVNDFQKGDIAEGYSVSREKKESFPLTVTSAQKNPTAFYLCASSTGTGSGQANVLTFGAGSRLTVL.

V is TRBV18 and J is TRBJ1-1; D possibly corresponds to TRBD1 (5 bases). The CDR3 has 15 residues. Per germline, CDR1 KGHSH and CDR2 LQKENI. V was shortened by 4 bases and J by 3 bases, with 15 bases between the two germline ends. The CDR3 sequence: CASSREGEWDTEAFF. Here the CDR3 DNA reads TGTGCCAGCTCACGGGAAGGGGAATGGGACACTGAAGCTTTCTTT.

V is TRBV5-1 and J is TRBJ2-1, with a possible D match to TRBD2 (6 bases). The CDR3 totals 13 residues. The V end lost 3 bases, the J end lost 7 bases, and 11 bases lay between the germline ends. Germline CDR1 and CDR2: SGHRS and YFSETQ. The CDR3 here is CASSSTLANEQFF. The CDR3 DNA reads as TGCGCCAGCAGCTCAACACTAGCAAATGAGCAGTTCTTC.

Comment on this clone: Other DNA sequences in this specimen translate into the identical CDR3. This chain joins TRBV4-1 and TRBJ1-2; possibly TRBD1 for D (5 bases). Germline lookup yields CDR1 MGHRA and CDR2 YSYEKL. CDR3 size: 14 residues. Trimming removed 2 bases at V and 5 bases at J, with 12 bases between. CDR3 amino acids: CASSQPLGGYGYTF. The CDR3 DNA follows: TGCGCCAGCAGCCAACCCCTGGGGGGTTATGGCTACACCTTC.

The rearrangement joins TRBV10-3 to TRBJ2-6; D possibly corresponds to TRBD2 (5 bases). There are 16 residues in the CDR3. V was pared by 6 bases and J by 0 bases, with 12 bases between. The germline V gene has CDR1 ENHRY and CDR2 SYGVKD. CDR3 sequence reads: CAISPGLISGANVLTF. The CDR3 DNA is TGTGCCATCAGCCCCGGACTGATCTCTGGGGCCAACGTCCTGACTTTC.

The chain recombines TRBV30 with TRBJ1-3, with D uncertain. CDR3 length: 10 residues. V lost 8 bases and J 7 bases, leaving 9 bases between the germline ends. Germline CDR1 GTSNPN, CDR2 SVGIG (reference sequence). CDR3 DNA sequence: TGTGCCCACGGGGAGAACACCATATATTTT. Protein product: CAHGENTIYF.

This clone was counted only a few times. This chain links TRBV5-6 with TRBJ1-2, with D possibly being TRBD1 (6 bases). Germline V gives CDR1 SGHDT, CDR2 YYEEEE. This CDR3 is built from 15 residues. Trimming stripped 5 bases from V and 4 bases from J, with 18 bases between. The CDR3 bases are TGTGCCAGCAGTTCGGCAGTGGGGGCGGGCTATGGCTACACCTTC. It is translated as CASSSAVGAGYGYTF.

This chain joins TRBV4-1 and TRBJ1-2; 7 bases fit TRBD1. V shed 0 bases, J shed 9 bases, and the junction held 16 bases outside the gene matches. Per the germline V gene, CDR1 is MGHRA and CDR2 is YSYEKL. The CDR3 is 17 amino acids. The CDR3 spells CASSQDPPQGRALSYTF. In nucleotides, the CDR3 is TGCGCCAGCAGCCAAGATCCTCCACAGGGGCGAGCGCTAAGCTACACCTTC.